The rows below give T cell receptor beta chains drawn from one sample of a study of blood T cell repertoires in COVID-19. The assay was immunoSEQ multiplex PCR, and TCRdb's table has in-frame clones only and misses some. Of 150,000 to 200,000 clones in the sample, about four fifths were seen once. Input material: peripheral blood. These receptors all come from a woman aged 80 or over with COVID-19, enrolled during active disease. The CDR3 runs from the conserved cysteine through the conserved F or W. Fields, in order: V gene, J gene, D gene, clone size, CDR3 DNA, CDR3 protein. A D gene is named only where the DNA matches it firmly. Clone size is shown for a subset of rows, as once, few, many or a class of expanded clone.

v_call: TRBV12-3/TRBV12-4
j_call: TRBJ1-3
d_call: .
clone_size: .
cdr3_nt: TGTGCCAGCAGTCTCGACAGTGGAAACACCATATATTTT
cdr3_aa: CASSLDSGNTIYF

v_call: TRBV3-1/TRBV3-2
j_call: TRBJ2-3
d_call: TRBD2
clone_size: few
cdr3_nt: TGTGCCAGCAGCCAAGCCCGGGAGGCTAGCGGGAGGGTTAGCACAGATACGCAGTATTTT
cdr3_aa: CASSQAREASGRVSTDTQYF

v_call: TRBV28
j_call: TRBJ1-2
d_call: .
clone_size: .
cdr3_nt: TGTGCCAGCGGCCCAGGGCCGCTCCTCAGCTATGGCTACACCTTC
cdr3_aa: CASGPGPLLSYGYTF

v_call: TRBV7-6
j_call: TRBJ2-7
d_call: TRBD2
clone_size: .
cdr3_nt: TGTGCCAGCAGCTTTAGCGGGACGGGATACGAGCAGTACTTC
cdr3_aa: CASSFSGTGYEQYF

v_call: TRBV12-3/TRBV12-4
j_call: TRBJ2-7
d_call: TRBD1
clone_size: once
cdr3_nt: TGTGCCAGCAGTTTCAGGGGGGAGCAGTACTTC
cdr3_aa: CASSFRGEQYF

v_call: TRBV7-9
j_call: TRBJ2-3
d_call: .
clone_size: .
cdr3_nt: TGTGCCAGCAGCTCCGGGACTCTAAGCACAGATACGCAGTATTTT
cdr3_aa: CASSSGTLSTDTQYF

v_call: TRBV28
j_call: TRBJ1-5
d_call: .
clone_size: .
cdr3_nt: TGTGCCAGCACCATAGGAGGGAGAGGCAATCAGCCCCAGCATTTT
cdr3_aa: CASTIGGRGNQPQHF

v_call: TRBV28
j_call: TRBJ2-3
d_call: TRBD2
clone_size: .
cdr3_nt: TGTGCCAGCAGTTTTGAACCGGGACTAGCGATCCCAGATACGCAGTATTTT
cdr3_aa: CASSFEPGLAIPDTQYF

v_call: TRBV27
j_call: TRBJ1-5
d_call: .
clone_size: .
cdr3_nt: TGTGCCAGCAGTCCCCGGTTCGTGGGAGGGATGCATAGCAATCAGCCCCAGCATTTT
cdr3_aa: CASSPRFVGGMHSNQPQHF

v_call: TRBV2
j_call: TRBJ2-5
d_call: .
clone_size: .
cdr3_nt: TGTGCCAGCAGTGATCGACTAGGGTCGAGTGAGACCCAGTACTTC
cdr3_aa: CASSDRLGSSETQYF

v_call: TRBV11-2
j_call: TRBJ2-2
d_call: TRBD2
clone_size: .
cdr3_nt: TGTGCCAGCAGCAAGACCGCGGGGGGCACCGGGGAGCTGTTTTTT
cdr3_aa: CASSKTAGGTGELFF

v_call: TRBV18
j_call: TRBJ2-1
d_call: TRBD2
clone_size: .
cdr3_nt: TGTGCCAGCTCACCGGGACTAGCGGGAGGGAGGAATGAGCAGTTCTTC
cdr3_aa: CASSPGLAGGRNEQFF

v_call: TRBV3-1/TRBV3-2
j_call: TRBJ2-5
d_call: .
clone_size: few
cdr3_nt: TGTGCCAGCAGCCAAGAACGTTCGGCAGGGTTCTTACAAGAGACCCAGTACTTC
cdr3_aa: CASSQERSAGFLQETQYF

v_call: TRBV6-5
j_call: TRBJ1-5
d_call: .
clone_size: .
cdr3_nt: TGTGCCAGCAGTTCGAGGGCGAGCCAGCCCCAGCATTTT
cdr3_aa: CASSSRASQPQHF

v_call: TRBV18
j_call: TRBJ2-2
d_call: .
clone_size: once
cdr3_nt: TGTGCCAGCTCACTGACAGAAACCGGGGAGCTGTTTTTT
cdr3_aa: CASSLTETGELFF

v_call: TRBV5-1
j_call: TRBJ1-1
d_call: TRBD1
clone_size: .
cdr3_nt: TGCGCCAGCAGCTCGACAGGGGGGAACACTGAAGCTTTCTTT
cdr3_aa: CASSSTGGNTEAFF

v_call: TRBV19
j_call: TRBJ2-2
d_call: TRBD2
clone_size: .
cdr3_nt: TGTGCCAGTAGTTCTAGCGGGAGGGCCTCGGCCGGGGAGCTGTTTTTT
cdr3_aa: CASSSSGRASAGELFF

v_call: TRBV19
j_call: TRBJ2-1
d_call: TRBD2
clone_size: .
cdr3_nt: TGTGCCAGTAGTATAGATGGGGGGGAACTAGCCACCTACAATGAGCAGTTCTTC
cdr3_aa: CASSIDGGELATYNEQFF

v_call: TRBV19
j_call: TRBJ1-3
d_call: .
clone_size: .
cdr3_nt: TGTGCCAGTAGGATGACAGCGACTGGAAACACCATATATTTT
cdr3_aa: CASRMTATGNTIYF

v_call: TRBV2
j_call: TRBJ1-2
d_call: TRBD1
clone_size: .
cdr3_nt: TGTGCCAGAGGGACAGCCTCTAACTATGGCTACACCTTC
cdr3_aa: CARGTASNYGYTF

v_call: TRBV24-1
j_call: TRBJ1-2
d_call: .
clone_size: .
cdr3_nt: TGTGCCACCAGTGATCCCTCGACAGGCGAAGTTTATGGCTACACCTTC
cdr3_aa: CATSDPSTGEVYGYTF

v_call: TRBV19
j_call: TRBJ1-2
d_call: .
clone_size: .
cdr3_nt: TGTGCCAGTAGTATAGTAGAGGGATATGGCTACACCTTC
cdr3_aa: CASSIVEGYGYTF

v_call: TRBV2
j_call: TRBJ2-5
d_call: TRBD1
clone_size: .
cdr3_nt: TGTGCCAGCAGTATAGGACAGGTTCAAGAGACCCAGTACTTC
cdr3_aa: CASSIGQVQETQYF

v_call: TRBV7-9
j_call: TRBJ2-7
d_call: TRBD1
clone_size: .
cdr3_nt: TGTGCCAGCCACGAACTGTTGGGGACAGGGCCCTACGAGCAGTACTTC
cdr3_aa: CASHELLGTGPYEQYF

v_call: TRBV7-2
j_call: TRBJ2-5
d_call: .
clone_size: few
cdr3_nt: TGTGCCAGCACCCCCCGTCGCCAAGAGACCCAGTACTTC
cdr3_aa: CASTPRRQETQYF

v_call: TRBV5-1
j_call: TRBJ2-7
d_call: TRBD2
clone_size: .
cdr3_nt: TGCGCCAGCAGCCCGTGGACAGTCGGACTAGCGGGATCCACCTACGAGCAGTACTTC
cdr3_aa: CASSPWTVGLAGSTYEQYF

v_call: TRBV5-1
j_call: TRBJ1-1
d_call: TRBD1
clone_size: .
cdr3_nt: TGCGCCAGCAGCTTGACGGCAGGGGGCGAAACTGAAGCTTTCTTT
cdr3_aa: CASSLTAGGETEAFF

v_call: TRBV28
j_call: TRBJ2-2
d_call: TRBD2
clone_size: .
cdr3_nt: TGTGCCAGCAGTCGAGCGGGAGCGGTGAACACCGGGGAGCTGTTTTTT
cdr3_aa: CASSRAGAVNTGELFF

v_call: TRBV6-2/TRBV6-3
j_call: TRBJ2-1
d_call: .
clone_size: .
cdr3_nt: TGTGCCAGCAGCGCGGGGCTAGGGGTGGATGAGCAGTTCTTC
cdr3_aa: CASSAGLGVDEQFF

v_call: TRBV6-5
j_call: TRBJ2-1
d_call: .
clone_size: .
cdr3_nt: TGTGCCAGCAGTTACGAAGCCGCCTCAGGTGAGCAGTTCTTC
cdr3_aa: CASSYEAASGEQFF

v_call: TRBV28
j_call: TRBJ2-5
d_call: TRBD1
clone_size: .
cdr3_nt: TGTGCCAGCAGCCCTACAGGGGTAGGAGAGACCCAGTACTTC
cdr3_aa: CASSPTGVGETQYF

v_call: TRBV5-1
j_call: TRBJ1-3
d_call: .
clone_size: .
cdr3_nt: TGCGCCAGCAGCTTTAGTCGGACAGCTGGAAACACCATATATTTT
cdr3_aa: CASSFSRTAGNTIYF

v_call: TRBV24-1
j_call: TRBJ2-2
d_call: TRBD2
clone_size: few
cdr3_nt: TGTGCCACCAGTGATTTGGCCGGGACTAGCGCCCGGGACACCGGGGAGCTGTTTTTT
cdr3_aa: CATSDLAGTSARDTGELFF

v_call: TRBV2
j_call: TRBJ1-2
d_call: TRBD1
clone_size: once
cdr3_nt: TGTGCCAGCAAAGTCGCAGGGGGCCGGTATGGCTACACCTTC
cdr3_aa: CASKVAGGRYGYTF

v_call: TRBV12-1
j_call: TRBJ2-2
d_call: .
clone_size: .
cdr3_nt: TGTGCCAGCAGCCGATTCACCCAGCGGGAGGGTAACCCCGGGGAGCTGTTTTTT
cdr3_aa: CASSRFTQREGNPGELFF

v_call: TRBV6-4
j_call: TRBJ2-2
d_call: TRBD2
clone_size: .
cdr3_nt: TGTGCCAGCCCCCTCGCGGTAGCGGGAGGTAACACCGGGGAGCTGTTTTTT
cdr3_aa: CASPLAVAGGNTGELFF

v_call: TRBV19
j_call: TRBJ1-5
d_call: .
clone_size: .
cdr3_nt: TGTGCCAGCAGGGTGGAGTGGAACAATCAGCCCCAGCATTTT
cdr3_aa: CASRVEWNNQPQHF

v_call: TRBV5-1
j_call: TRBJ2-7
d_call: .
clone_size: .
cdr3_nt: TGCGCCAGCAGATTTGACGGGGGAACCTCCTACGAGCAGTACTTC
cdr3_aa: CASRFDGGTSYEQYF

v_call: TRBV4-1
j_call: TRBJ1-2
d_call: .
clone_size: once
cdr3_nt: TGCGCCAGCAGCCAGGGTCCAGGGGCTGCCTATGGCTACACCTTC
cdr3_aa: CASSQGPGAAYGYTF

v_call: TRBV18
j_call: TRBJ1-1
d_call: .
clone_size: .
cdr3_nt: TGTGCCAGCTCCCCAAACGGGGGGGGCCGAATGAACACTGAAGCTTTCTTT
cdr3_aa: CASSPNGGGRMNTEAFF

v_call: TRBV10-3
j_call: TRBJ1-2
d_call: .
clone_size: .
cdr3_nt: TGTGCCATCAGGCCTGGGGGGGGAGAGGACGGCTACACCTTC
cdr3_aa: CAIRPGGGEDGYTF

v_call: TRBV7-2
j_call: TRBJ2-1
d_call: TRBD2
clone_size: .
cdr3_nt: TGTGCCAGCAGCTTAATGTGGGGGGGCAATGAGCAGTTCTTC
cdr3_aa: CASSLMWGGNEQFF

v_call: TRBV2
j_call: TRBJ2-5
d_call: .
clone_size: few
cdr3_nt: TGTGCCAGCAGTGGCCTCTTTACTACCGGGACTGGTGAAGAGACCCAGTACTTC
cdr3_aa: CASSGLFTTGTGEETQYF

v_call: TRBV2
j_call: TRBJ2-7
d_call: .
clone_size: .
cdr3_nt: TGTGCCAGCAAGGGGTCCTACGAGCAGTACTTC
cdr3_aa: CASKGSYEQYF

v_call: TRBV27
j_call: TRBJ2-1
d_call: TRBD1
clone_size: .
cdr3_nt: TGTGCCAGCAGTTACAGGGGCTACAATGAGCAGTTCTTC
cdr3_aa: CASSYRGYNEQFF

v_call: TRBV20-1
j_call: TRBJ1-5
d_call: .
clone_size: .
cdr3_nt: TGCAGTGCTAGTCCCCACTGGAGTAGCAATCAGCCCCAGCATTTT
cdr3_aa: CSASPHWSSNQPQHF

v_call: TRBV19
j_call: TRBJ1-4
d_call: .
clone_size: .
cdr3_nt: TGTGCCAGTAGTAACGGACAGACAGCAACTAATGAAAAACTGTTTTTT
cdr3_aa: CASSNGQTATNEKLFF

v_call: TRBV10-3
j_call: TRBJ2-7
d_call: TRBD2
clone_size: .
cdr3_nt: TGTGCCACCACAACTACTAGCGGGAGGAGCTCCTACGAGCAGTACTTC
cdr3_aa: CATTTTSGRSSYEQYF

v_call: TRBV11-2
j_call: TRBJ1-1
d_call: .
clone_size: .
cdr3_nt: TGTGCCAGCAGCTTTAGCAGTTCTAACACTGAAGCTTTCTTT
cdr3_aa: CASSFSSSNTEAFF

v_call: TRBV5-6
j_call: TRBJ2-7
d_call: .
clone_size: .
cdr3_nt: TGTGCCAGCAGCTTACAGGGATACGAGCAGTACTTC
cdr3_aa: CASSLQGYEQYF

v_call: TRBV5-1
j_call: TRBJ2-3
d_call: TRBD2
clone_size: .
cdr3_nt: TGCGCCAGCAGCTACGCTGGGACTAGCGGAGGGGCAGATACGCAGTATTTT
cdr3_aa: CASSYAGTSGGADTQYF

v_call: TRBV2
j_call: TRBJ2-7
d_call: .
clone_size: .
cdr3_nt: TGTGCCAGCAGGGACTCGGGGGAGCAGTACTTC
cdr3_aa: CASRDSGEQYF

v_call: TRBV28
j_call: TRBJ2-1
d_call: TRBD2
clone_size: .
cdr3_nt: TGTGCCAGCAGTCTCCCCGGACTAGCTCGTATGTCCCCCTACAATGAGCAGTTCTTC
cdr3_aa: CASSLPGLARMSPYNEQFF